A selection of T cell receptor beta chains follows, all from one sample in a study of human T cells and chemical hapten exposure. TCRdb re-analysed the RACE reads in MiXCR, keeping a single row per CDR3 protein. Counted here are about 49,000 distinct CDR3 sequences, around 9.3% occurring once; the ten biggest clones make up just under 4.5%. The starting material was whole blood, obtained in connection with sensitization to the hapten diphenylcyclopropenone (DPC). The receptors originated from a woman aged 45 to 65 with alopecia areata. Some clones in this sample may be carry-over from other donors' samples. Each CDR3 is given with its conserved first and last residue. A D gene is named only where the DNA matches it firmly. Not every row has a clone size; where given, it reads once, few, many or a size class.

d_gene: .
v_gene: TRBV3-1
abundance: many
j_gene: TRBJ2-2
CDR3aa: CASSQRTPGELFF
CDR3nt: TGTGCCAGCAGCCAAAGGACTCCTGGGGAGCTGTTTTTT

d_gene: TRBD1
v_gene: TRBV7-6
abundance: many
j_gene: TRBJ1-2
CDR3aa: CASSIGQGGYGYTF
CDR3nt: TGTGCCAGCAGCATCGGACAGGGCGGATATGGCTACACCTTC

d_gene: TRBD1
v_gene: TRBV29-1
abundance: many
j_gene: TRBJ1-2
CDR3aa: CSVARDRESRGYTF
CDR3nt: TGCAGCGTTGCGAGGGACAGGGAATCTCGTGGCTACACCTTC

d_gene: .
v_gene: TRBV7-2
abundance: .
j_gene: TRBJ2-7
CDR3aa: CASSSGTTYEQYF
CDR3nt: TGTGCCAGCAGCTCGGGGACCACCTACGAGCAGTACTTC

d_gene: .
v_gene: TRBV15
abundance: .
j_gene: TRBJ1-1
CDR3aa: CATSRVPSLNTEAFF
CDR3nt: TGTGCCACCAGCAGAGTACCCAGTTTGAACACTGAAGCTTTCTTT

d_gene: TRBD2
v_gene: TRBV28
abundance: many
j_gene: TRBJ2-7
CDR3aa: CASSWGGEQYF
CDR3nt: TGTGCCAGCAGTTGGGGGGGCGAGCAGTACTTC

d_gene: .
v_gene: TRBV29-1
abundance: .
j_gene: TRBJ2-1
CDR3aa: CSVEPRRHNEQFF
CDR3nt: TGCAGCGTTGAACCCCGAAGGCACAATGAGCAGTTCTTC

d_gene: .
v_gene: TRBV20-1
abundance: many
j_gene: TRBJ1-1
CDR3aa: CSAGGGMNTEAFF
CDR3nt: TGCAGTGCTGGTGGGGGAATGAACACTGAAGCTTTCTTT

d_gene: .
v_gene: TRBV29-1
abundance: few
j_gene: TRBJ2-1
CDR3aa: CSGTGLLAGTYNEQFF
CDR3nt: TGCAGCGGGACAGGTTTGTTAGCGGGAACCTACAATGAGCAGTTCTTC

d_gene: TRBD1
v_gene: TRBV5-1
abundance: many
j_gene: TRBJ1-1
CDR3aa: CASSLGQGLMNTEAFF
CDR3nt: TGCGCCAGCAGCTTAGGACAGGGGTTGATGAACACTGAAGCTTTCTTT

d_gene: TRBD1
v_gene: TRBV7-2
abundance: many
j_gene: TRBJ1-5
CDR3aa: CASSSGQAGGQPQHF
CDR3nt: TGTGCCAGCAGCTCCGGACAGGCGGGAGGTCAGCCCCAGCATTTT

d_gene: TRBD2
v_gene: TRBV5-4
abundance: many
j_gene: TRBJ2-7
CDR3aa: CASSFGAGVQYEQYF
CDR3nt: TGTGCCAGCAGCTTTGGCGCGGGAGTACAGTACGAGCAGTACTTC

d_gene: .
v_gene: TRBV7-9
abundance: few
j_gene: TRBJ2-1
CDR3aa: CASSLARSGSQPNEQFF
CDR3nt: TGTGCCAGCAGCTTAGCGAGATCAGGGAGCCAACCCAATGAGCAGTTCTTC

d_gene: TRBD2
v_gene: TRBV5-5
abundance: medium-sized
j_gene: TRBJ2-4
CDR3aa: CASSPEVGLAGVNGNIQYF
CDR3nt: TGTGCCAGCAGCCCGGAAGTCGGACTAGCGGGAGTGAATGGGAACATTCAGTACTTC

d_gene: TRBD2
v_gene: TRBV30
abundance: many
j_gene: TRBJ2-6
CDR3aa: CAAGVSGANVLTF
CDR3nt: TGTGCCGCGGGGGTCTCTGGGGCCAACGTCCTGACTTTC

d_gene: .
v_gene: TRBV6-2/TRBV6-3
abundance: many
j_gene: TRBJ2-1
CDR3aa: CASSYPVRGLADNEQFF
CDR3nt: TGTGCCAGCAGTTACCCAGTAAGGGGGTTGGCTGACAATGAGCAGTTCTTC

d_gene: .
v_gene: TRBV27
abundance: few
j_gene: TRBJ1-1
CDR3aa: CASSFTGIVLTEAFF
CDR3nt: TGTGCCAGCAGTTTTACCGGAATAGTACTGACTGAAGCTTTCTTT

d_gene: .
v_gene: TRBV6-2/TRBV6-3
abundance: many
j_gene: TRBJ1-5
CDR3aa: CASSYVSGGTLPQHF
CDR3nt: TGTGCCAGCAGTTACGTCTCGGGAGGAACACTACCCCAGCATTTT

d_gene: .
v_gene: TRBV20-1
abundance: .
j_gene: TRBJ2-1
CDR3aa: CSAMGSASSYNEQFF
CDR3nt: TGCAGTGCTATGGGGAGCGCGAGCTCCTACAATGAGCAGTTCTTC

d_gene: TRBD1
v_gene: TRBV13
abundance: many
j_gene: TRBJ2-1
CDR3aa: CASSLGLTGGTYNEQFF
CDR3nt: TGTGCCAGCAGCTTAGGCCTAACAGGGGGCACCTACAATGAGCAGTTCTTC

d_gene: .
v_gene: TRBV20-1
abundance: few
j_gene: TRBJ2-3
CDR3aa: CSAFDSSTDTQYF
CDR3nt: TGCAGTGCTTTCGACAGTAGCACAGATACGCAGTATTTT

d_gene: .
v_gene: TRBV4-2
abundance: many
j_gene: TRBJ2-5
CDR3aa: CASSQRNPGQETQYF
CDR3nt: TGTGCCAGCAGCCAGCGGAACCCTGGCCAAGAGACCCAGTACTTC

d_gene: .
v_gene: TRBV7-2
abundance: many
j_gene: TRBJ1-2
CDR3aa: CASSLVGKGYTF
CDR3nt: TGTGCCAGCAGCTTAGTAGGCAAGGGCTACACCTTC

d_gene: .
v_gene: TRBV3-1
abundance: .
j_gene: TRBJ1-1
CDR3aa: CASSLLRANTEAFF
CDR3nt: TGTGCCAGCAGCCTCCTCAGGGCAAACACTGAAGCTTTCTTT

d_gene: TRBD2
v_gene: TRBV30
abundance: .
j_gene: TRBJ2-7
CDR3aa: CAWSWGLAYEQYF
CDR3nt: TGTGCCTGGAGTTGGGGACTAGCTTATGAGCAGTACTTC

d_gene: TRBD2
v_gene: TRBV20-1
abundance: many
j_gene: TRBJ2-1
CDR3aa: CSARASGSWNEQFF
CDR3nt: TGCAGTGCTAGGGCTAGCGGGAGTTGGAATGAGCAGTTCTTC

d_gene: TRBD2
v_gene: TRBV5-4
abundance: .
j_gene: TRBJ2-3
CDR3aa: CASSPAVAGGPDTQYF
CDR3nt: TGTGCCAGCAGCCCTGCGGTAGCGGGAGGGCCGGATACGCAGTATTTT

d_gene: TRBD2
v_gene: TRBV20-1
abundance: many
j_gene: TRBJ2-7
CDR3aa: CSAPSGRASNYEQYF
CDR3nt: TGCAGTGCTCCTAGCGGGAGGGCCTCGAACTACGAGCAGTACTTC

d_gene: TRBD2
v_gene: TRBV20-1
abundance: few
j_gene: TRBJ2-1
CDR3aa: CSARGQTSGDYNEQFF
CDR3nt: TGCAGTGCTAGAGGGCAAACTAGCGGAGACTACAATGAGCAGTTCTTC

d_gene: TRBD2
v_gene: TRBV7-2
abundance: .
j_gene: TRBJ2-1
CDR3aa: CASSSVAGAYNEQFF
CDR3nt: TGTGCCAGCAGCTCAGTAGCGGGGGCCTACAATGAGCAGTTCTTC

d_gene: .
v_gene: TRBV5-1
abundance: many
j_gene: TRBJ2-3
CDR3aa: CASRVDITDTQYF
CDR3nt: TGCGCCAGCAGAGTGGACATAACAGATACGCAGTATTTT

d_gene: .
v_gene: TRBV16
abundance: many
j_gene: TRBJ1-1
CDR3aa: CASSQTVNTEAFF
CDR3nt: TGTGCCAGCAGCCAGACAGTGAACACTGAAGCTTTCTTT

d_gene: TRBD1
v_gene: TRBV28
abundance: many
j_gene: TRBJ1-5
CDR3aa: CASTRDRVSQPQHF
CDR3nt: TGTGCCAGCACAAGGGACAGGGTAAGCCAGCCCCAGCATTTT

d_gene: .
v_gene: TRBV5-4
abundance: many
j_gene: TRBJ2-1
CDR3aa: CASASRSSSYNEQFF
CDR3nt: TGTGCCAGCGCGTCGAGGAGTAGCTCCTACAATGAGCAGTTCTTC

d_gene: TRBD1
v_gene: TRBV11-2
abundance: many
j_gene: TRBJ2-1
CDR3aa: CASSNTGGLDNEQFF
CDR3nt: TGTGCCAGCAGTAACACAGGGGGCCTGGACAATGAGCAGTTCTTC

d_gene: .
v_gene: TRBV6-5
abundance: many
j_gene: TRBJ2-7
CDR3aa: CASGRNNEQYF
CDR3nt: TGTGCCAGCGGACGGAATAACGAGCAGTACTTC

d_gene: TRBD2
v_gene: TRBV10-3
abundance: many
j_gene: TRBJ2-2
CDR3aa: CASSGGQVDTGELFF
CDR3nt: TGTGCCAGCAGCGGGGGGCAAGTTGACACCGGGGAGCTGTTTTTT

d_gene: .
v_gene: TRBV3-1
abundance: many
j_gene: TRBJ2-1
CDR3aa: CASSQVQNEQFF
CDR3nt: TGTGCCAGCAGCCAGGTCCAAAATGAGCAGTTCTTC

d_gene: TRBD2
v_gene: TRBV20-1
abundance: many
j_gene: TRBJ2-3
CDR3aa: CSATHRAGDFGTDTQYF
CDR3nt: TGCAGTGCTACCCATCGCGCGGGAGATTTTGGGACAGATACGCAGTATTTT

d_gene: .
v_gene: TRBV6-5
abundance: .
j_gene: TRBJ2-3
CDR3aa: CASSRRGLSTDTQYF
CDR3nt: TGTGCCAGCAGCCGGCGGGGACTCAGCACAGATACGCAGTATTTT

d_gene: TRBD2
v_gene: TRBV14
abundance: few
j_gene: TRBJ2-2
CDR3aa: CASSPSGLAHTGELFF
CDR3nt: TGTGCCAGCAGCCCGTCGGGACTAGCGCACACCGGGGAGCTGTTTTTT

d_gene: TRBD1
v_gene: TRBV5-1
abundance: .
j_gene: TRBJ1-1
CDR3aa: CASRTGENTEAFF
CDR3nt: TGCGCCAGCAGAACAGGGGAGAACACTGAAGCTTTCTTT

d_gene: TRBD1
v_gene: TRBV28
abundance: few
j_gene: TRBJ1-3
CDR3aa: CASLTGVDTIYF
CDR3nt: TGTGCCAGCCTCACAGGGGTGGACACCATATATTTT

d_gene: TRBD1
v_gene: TRBV7-9
abundance: many
j_gene: TRBJ1-1
CDR3aa: CASSQMTGPYGTEAFF
CDR3nt: TGTGCCAGCAGCCAGATGACAGGGCCCTACGGGACTGAAGCTTTCTTT

d_gene: .
v_gene: TRBV7-2
abundance: many
j_gene: TRBJ1-3
CDR3aa: CASSPDYSGNTIYF
CDR3nt: TGTGCCAGCAGCCCAGATTACTCTGGAAACACCATATATTTT

d_gene: .
v_gene: TRBV28
abundance: few
j_gene: TRBJ2-2
CDR3aa: CASRLRAKPGELFF
CDR3nt: TGTGCCAGCAGACTCCGGGCCAAACCCGGGGAGCTGTTTTTT

d_gene: .
v_gene: TRBV30
abundance: few
j_gene: TRBJ1-2
CDR3aa: CAWTKSRGSNYGYTF
CDR3nt: TGTGCCTGGACCAAGAGCCGGGGTTCTAACTATGGCTACACCTTC

d_gene: .
v_gene: TRBV5-1
abundance: many
j_gene: TRBJ1-5
CDR3aa: CASSVSGTNQPQHF
CDR3nt: TGCGCCAGCAGCGTATCAGGGACCAATCAGCCCCAGCATTTT

d_gene: .
v_gene: TRBV5-6
abundance: many
j_gene: TRBJ2-7
CDR3aa: CASSSWGRQGRSYEQYF
CDR3nt: TGTGCCAGCAGCTCCTGGGGGCGGCAGGGCCGCTCCTACGAGCAGTACTTC

d_gene: TRBD1
v_gene: TRBV30
abundance: few
j_gene: TRBJ2-7
CDR3aa: CAWSITGGPSEQYF
CDR3nt: TGTGCCTGGAGTATCACAGGGGGCCCCTCCGAGCAGTACTTC

d_gene: TRBD1
v_gene: TRBV28
abundance: many
j_gene: TRBJ2-1
CDR3aa: CATLRDRAYNEQFF
CDR3nt: TGTGCCACCCTCCGGGACAGGGCCTACAATGAGCAGTTCTTC

d_gene: TRBD1
v_gene: TRBV2
abundance: many
j_gene: TRBJ2-7
CDR3aa: CASDRAYEQYF
CDR3nt: TGTGCCAGCGACAGGGCCTACGAGCAGTACTTC

d_gene: .
v_gene: TRBV28
abundance: .
j_gene: TRBJ1-5
CDR3aa: CASSSRTRSQHF
CDR3nt: TGTGCCAGCAGTTCGAGGACAAGGTCCCAGCATTTT

d_gene: .
v_gene: TRBV30
abundance: many
j_gene: TRBJ1-3
CDR3aa: CAWRTPNYGNTIYF
CDR3nt: TGTGCCTGGAGGACTCCGAACTATGGAAACACCATATATTTT

d_gene: .
v_gene: TRBV12-3/TRBV12-4
abundance: many
j_gene: TRBJ1-3
CDR3aa: CASSPSGNTIYF
CDR3nt: TGTGCCAGCAGTCCCTCCGGAAACACCATATATTTT

d_gene: TRBD1
v_gene: TRBV4-1
abundance: many
j_gene: TRBJ1-5
CDR3aa: CASSQDIEGARPQHF
CDR3nt: TGCGCCAGCAGCCAAGATATCGAGGGGGCACGGCCCCAGCATTTT

d_gene: .
v_gene: TRBV12-3/TRBV12-4
abundance: .
j_gene: TRBJ1-4
CDR3aa: CASRYGTKEKLFF
CDR3nt: TGTGCCAGCAGATACGGGACGAAAGAAAAACTGTTTTTT

d_gene: TRBD1
v_gene: TRBV7-8
abundance: .
j_gene: TRBJ2-5
CDR3aa: CASSGHTGQGTGETQYF
CDR3nt: TGTGCCAGCAGCGGACACACGGGACAGGGGACGGGTGAGACCCAGTACTTC

d_gene: TRBD2
v_gene: TRBV6-1
abundance: .
j_gene: TRBJ2-4
CDR3aa: CASSEESGGVPNIQYF
CDR3nt: TGTGCCAGCAGTGAAGAAAGCGGGGGGGTTCCAAACATTCAGTACTTC